This entry is about one T cell receptor beta chain. Several immunoSEQ plates held equal portions of the genomic DNA taken from each subset. The authors loaded 150 to 250 ng DNA, 25,000 to 30,000 T cell genomes, into sorted-subset replicate PCRs. Profiling relied on immunoSEQ multiplex PCR, and the TCRdb table lists in-frame clones only, not all of them. The sample records 2 million to 2.5 million clones, nearly 97% being singletons. This entry belongs to a study of shared clonotypes between healthy human individuals. The V segment lost 3 bases and the J segment 3 bases; nucleotides outside the gene matches: 5. The V gene's germline CDR1 is SNHLY and CDR2 FYNNEI. There are 16 residues in the CDR3.

The clonotype was recovered from a man between 18 and 29 years old in good health. Sequencing used naive CD4+ T cells sorted from blood. Subset meaning: CD45RA+ positively selected. The rearrangement joins TRBV2 to TRBJ2-5, with 12 bases lining up with TRBD2. The CDR3 region has the DNA TGTGCCAGCAGTGAGTCAGGACTAGCGGGAAAAGAGACCCAGTACTTC. Amino acids: CASSESGLAGKETQYF. Looking up the rest from reference TRBV2 and TRBJ2-5 gives the full variable domain: EPEVTQTPSHQVTQMGQEVILRCVPISNHLYFYWYRQILGQKVEFLVSFYNNEISEKSEIFDDQFSVERPDGSNFTLKIRSTKLEDSAMYFCASSESGLAGKETQYFGPGTRLLVL.